This T cell receptor beta chain was obtained from a study of blood T cell repertoires in COVID-19. Study information: Both acute and convalescent COVID-19 samples were obtained from the United States, Italy and Spain. Sources were T cells, B-cell-depleted T cells, or PBMCs; the material itself was cDNA or gDNA.

Under the authors' procedure: Amplification from reference gene primers served as the basis for estimated nucleated cell counts. TCRdb's copy holds only in-frame clones and misses some; the assay was immunoSEQ multiplex PCR. D and trimming were read from the DNA, whereas the V and J calls and clone size are those reported in that table. The data show approximately 100,000 clones, roughly 81% seen once. Looked up from germline, CDR1 is SGHAT and CDR2 is FQNNGV. There are 17 residues in the CDR3. V was clipped by 2 bases and J by 4 bases; unmatched bases: 9. The V and J genes are TRBV11-2 and TRBJ2-2, with TRBD1 identical over 8 bases. The source of this sequence is a human donor in a cohort sampled during active COVID-19. The specimen was peripheral blood. CDR3 amino acids: CASSLPRQGLTTGELFF. The CDR3, as DNA: TGTGCCAGCAGCTTACCGCGACAGGGGTTGACCACCGGGGAGCTGTTTTTT.